The table lists the clone carrying this TCR beta chain with a few counts. Its matching antigen is unknown. This sample was included in a study of blood T cells in healthy people across ages. Whole-study context: Template-switching capture recovered about one barcoded beta molecule per two T cells. Study-level results: Roughly linear declines in TCR beta diversity per million T cells occurred with age.

Combining a sample-barcoded 5' primer with a J-beta primer mix, a second PCR ran for roughly 7 to 11 cycles. TCRdb re-called the 5' RACE reads with MiXCR, one entry per CDR3 protein. Of hundreds of thousands of distinct CDR3 sequences in the sample, under 30% were seen once. The V gene lost 3 bases and the J gene lost 6 bases, with 12 bases spanning the gap. Germline CDR1 and CDR2: PRHDT and FYEKMQ (reference sequence). The CDR3 has 14 amino acids. Collection of roughly 9.8 milliliters of peripheral blood was performed for each donor. This clonotype originated in a woman of 80 years or more in good health. Sequencing was done on a sample of blood. This chain joins TRBV13 and TRBJ2-1; D may be TRBD2 (5 bases). The CDR3 loop is CASSFPSSSNEQFF. The CDR3 DNA sequence: TGTGCCAGCAGCTTCCCATCTAGCTCCAATGAGCAGTTCTTC.